The T cell receptor beta chain described here comes from a study of blood T cell repertoires in COVID-19. The ends were cut back, 3 bases at V and 2 bases at J, with 14 bases in the middle. The CDR3 is 15 amino acids. CDR1 is LNHDA and CDR2 is SQIVND in the germline V gene (reference sequence). For this clone: A single base is all that separates this from a far larger clone, so a read error is likely. This sample includes further DNA sequences coding for the same CDR3.

The table came from immunoSEQ multiplex PCR; TCRdb's copy has only in-frame clones and leaves some out. The sample holds roughly 230,000 clones, 70% to 85% seen once. The sequenced sample was PBMCs or T cells enriched from blood (not recorded which). The chain uses TRBV19 and TRBJ2-7; possible D gene TRBD1, 5 bases. The TCR was taken from a woman aged 55-70 years who had recovered from COVID-19. CDR3 nucleotides: TGTGCCAGTAGTATTGCCGGCCAGGGCCCCTACGAGCAGTACTTC. This encodes CASSIAGQGPYEQYF.